The clone carrying this T cell receptor beta chain was recorded many times. Its matching antigen is unknown. TCRdb redid the calling of the 5' RACE reads with MiXCR, one entry per CDR3 protein. The data contain about 350,000 distinct CDR3 sequences, roughly 15% of them singletons. The sample is drawn from a study of T-cell memory formation after mild COVID-19. Overall study: TCR clusters showed largely donor specificity.

Study-wide results and caveats: Contracting CD4+ clones lay largely in CM and EM, with CD8+ ones residing in EMRA. CD4+ bias marked clones expanding day 15 to 37, unlike balanced contracting clones.

V shed 1 base and J shed 0 bases, with 7 bases lying between them. The CDR3 totals 14 residues. Germline values: CDR1 SGHRS, CDR2 YFSETQ. V usage is TRBV5-1 and J usage is TRBJ1-2; D remains unclear. This clonotype originated in a man younger than 35 who had mild COVID-19 (a few samples of this study predate the infection). Cell type and time point are not known. Sequenced: PBMCs or a T cell subset sorted from them (not recorded which). The CDR3 DNA is TGCGCCAGCAGCTTGAGGGCCCCTAACTATGGCTACACCTTC. This gives the protein CASSLRAPNYGYTF.